What follows are 21 T cell receptor beta chains derived from one specimen sequenced in a study of T cell responses to AZD1222 COVID-19 vaccine. Repertoires were generated with immunoSEQ multiplex PCR, while TCRdb's copy carries only in-frame clones and drops some. This sample has 100,000 to 150,000 clones, with 90% found just once. Material: peripheral blood, obtained 28 days after the second dose of the MenACWY control vaccine. Source of these receptors: an adult who received the MenACWY meningococcal vaccine as a control.

The rearrangement joins TRBV10-3 to TRBJ1-6, with 9 bases matching TRBD1. The length of the CDR3 is 15 residues. The V gene's germline CDR1 is ENHRY and CDR2 SYGVKD. The V segment lost 2 bases and the J segment 7 bases; nucleotides outside the gene matches: 3. The CDR3 protein is CAISETGGQNSPLHF. CDR3 coding DNA: TGTGCCATCAGTGAGACAGGGGGCCAAAATTCACCCCTCCACTTT.

V gene TRBV6-2 or TRBV6-3 combines with J gene TRBJ1-5; no definite D call. The CDR3 has 16 amino acids. Trimming removed 6 bases at V and 0 bases at J, with 15 bases between. CDR1 is MNHEY and CDR2 is SVGEGT in the germline V gene. The CDR3 DNA reads TGTGCCAGCAGCAAGATGAGCAGCAATAGCAATCAGCCCCAGCATTTT. Translating gives CASSKMSSNSNQPQHF.

The gene calls are TRBV28 and TRBJ2-7; 14 nucleotides line up with TRBD2. Germline lookup yields CDR1 MDHEN and CDR2 SYDVKM. V lost 8 bases and J lost 3; bases outside the gene matches: 0. The CDR3 consists of 13 residues. The CDR3 is CASGTSGSYEQYF. As DNA, the CDR3 is TGTGCCAGCGGGACTAGCGGGAGCTACGAGCAGTACTTC. Combining the CDR3 with reference TRBV28 and TRBJ2-7 gives the whole variable domain DVKVTQSSRYLVKRTGEKVFLECVQDMDHENMFWYRQDPGLGLRLIYFSYDVKMKEKGDIPEGYSVSREKKERFSLILESASTNQTSMYLCASGTSGSYEQYFGPGTRLTVT.

The chain links TRBV27 to TRBJ2-7, with 14 positions matching TRBD2. Per germline, CDR1 MNHEY and CDR2 SMNVEV (reference sequence). Germline trimming cut 5 bases from V and 3 bases from J; bases unmatched to any gene: 3. The CDR3 totals 15 residues. CDR3 in DNA: TGTGCCAGCAGTCTCGGGACTAGCGGGAGCTACGAGCAGTACTTC. This gives the protein CASSLGTSGSYEQYF.

This chain uses TRBV5-6 with TRBJ2-1, with 13 bases that match TRBD2. The CDR3 contains 15 residues. With 4 bases clipped from V and 9 bases from J, the junction kept 7 bases outside the gene matches. CDR1 is SGHDT, CDR2 YYEEEE, per germline. Here the CDR3 reads CASSPRTSGRSEQFF. The CDR3 nucleotides read TGTGCCAGCAGCCCACGGACTAGCGGGAGATCTGAGCAGTTCTTC.

The V and J genes are TRBV5-1 and TRBJ2-7; D call uncertain. With 1 base removed from V and 4 bases from J, the gap between germline ends came to 6 bases. The germline gives CDR1 SGHRS, CDR2 YFSETQ. The CDR3 contains 12 residues. For the CDR3, the DNA is TGCGCCAGCAGCTTGTTGGGGTACGAGCAGTACTTC. Protein sequence: CASSLLGYEQYF.

Notes on this clone: This CDR3 is also generated by other DNA sequences in the sample. The chain carries TRBV24-1 and TRBJ2-3, with D unresolved. CDR1 KGHDR and CDR2 SFDVKD come from the germline V gene. Trimming removed 7 bases from V and 1 base from J, with 2 bases in between. The CDR3 has 11 amino acids. CDR3 nucleotides: TGTGCCACCAGGGGCACAGATACGCAGTATTTT. This gives the protein CATRGTDTQYF.

The gene calls are TRBV6-1 and TRBJ2-7, with D possibly matching TRBD2 (7 bases). The V gene lost 6 bases and the J gene lost 1 base, with 10 bases spanning the gap. CDR3 length: 13 amino acids. From germline, CDR1 is MNHNS and CDR2 SASEGT. The CDR3 DNA is TGTGCCAGCAGGGAGGGGGGGTCCTACGAGCAGTACGTC. Its translation is CASREGGSYEQYV.

V and J are TRBV15 and TRBJ2-1, with 11 bases matching TRBD2. The CDR3 covers 17 residues. The ends lost 3 bases at V and 5 bases at J; junction bases unmatched: 9. The germline V gene encodes CDR1 LNHNV and CDR2 YYDKDF (reference sequence). The CDR3 nucleotides read TGTGCCACCAGCAGGGGCCTAGCGGGAGGTTTCCACAATGAGCAGTTCTTC. It codes for CATSRGLAGGFHNEQFF.

The chain couples TRBV19 to TRBJ2-1, with 10 bases that match TRBD2. The CDR3 runs to 14 residues. Germline V gene lookup returns CDR1 LNHDA and CDR2 SQIVND (reference sequence). With V trimmed by 5 bases and J by 5 bases, 3 bases remained unmatched. CDR3 coding DNA: TGTGCCAGTAGTCTAGCGGGAGACGACAATGAGCAGTTCTTC. Translation gives CASSLAGDDNEQFF.

This sequence joins TRBV2 and TRBJ2-5; 9 bases map to TRBD1. The ends lost 6 bases at V and 2 bases at J; junction bases unmatched: 1. CDR1 SNHLY and CDR2 FYNNEI come from the germline V gene. This CDR3 is built from 13 residues. CDR3 coding DNA: TGTGCCAGCAGCGGACAGGGGCAAGAGACCCAGTACTTC. Its protein product is CASSGQGQETQYF.

The chain links TRBV18 to TRBJ2-7; D possibly corresponds to TRBD2 (5 bases). The CDR3 is 14 amino acids. Germline V CDR1 and CDR2: KGHSH, LQKENI. Trimming removed 3 bases at V and 2 bases at J, with 11 bases between. The CDR3 DNA reads TGTGCCAGCTCACCTCCGGAGGCCCCCTACGAGCAGTACGTC. This codes for CASSPPEAPYEQYV.

The CDR3 DNA reads as TGTGCCAGCAGCCGCGTAGGCGGGACAGGGGGCAAGGAAGCTTTCTTT. Its translation: CASSRVGGTGGKEAFF. The chain is built from TRBV3-1 (or the pseudogene TRBV3-2) and TRBJ1-1; 12 positions agree with TRBD1. V trimming: 4 bases; J trimming: 8 bases; junction bases outside the gene matches: 11. The CDR3 has 16 residues. Looked up from germline, CDR1 is LGHDT and CDR2 is YNNKEL (reference sequence).

V usage is TRBV7-8 and J usage is TRBJ2-5; 7 nucleotides match TRBD2. J gave up 5 bases and V 4 bases, and 7 bases lay outside the gene matches. In germline, CDR1 is SGHVS, CDR2 FQNEAQ. The CDR3 sequence is 14 residues long. CDR3 residues: CASSSGVAGETQYF. The DNA of the CDR3 is TGTGCCAGCAGCTCGGGGGTAGCGGGTGAGACCCAGTACTTC.

The chain carries TRBV4-2 and TRBJ1-4; TRBD1 is a possible D gene (5 bases). The germline V gene encodes CDR1 LGHNA and CDR2 YNFKEQ. The length of the CDR3 is 11 residues. The CDR3 here is CGAGSREKLFF. CDR3 nucleotides: TGTGGCGCAGGGTCGCGAGAAAAACTGTTTTTT.

This clone was detected once. This chain links TRBV27 with TRBJ2-7, with 7 positions matching TRBD2. With 4 bases clipped from V and 4 bases from J, the junction kept 13 bases outside the gene matches. The germline CDR1 and CDR2 sequences are MNHEY and SMNVEV (reference sequence). The CDR3 contains 16 residues. CDR3 coding DNA: TGTGCCAGCAGTTCACCCCTAGCGGCCCAGGGTTACGAGCAGTACTTC. Its protein is CASSSPLAAQGYEQYF.

The rearrangement uses TRBV5-1 and TRBJ2-1, with TRBD2 matching 8 bases. The V segment lost 3 bases and the J segment 4 bases; nucleotides outside the gene matches: 9. This CDR3 region has 16 residues. Germline assignment: CDR1 SGHRS and CDR2 YFSETQ. Here the CDR3 reads CASSSGSGGGYNEQFF. CDR3 nucleotide sequence: TGCGCCAGCAGCTCCGGAAGCGGGGGAGGGTACAATGAGCAGTTCTTC.

The gene calls are TRBV6-1 and TRBJ2-6, with 9 bases that match TRBD1. With V trimmed by 4 bases and J by 2 bases, 6 bases remained unmatched. The CDR3 loop spans 17 amino acids. Germline V gene data show CDR1 as MNHNS and CDR2 as SASEGT. The CDR3 reads CASSAGQGKAGANVLTF. Here the CDR3 DNA reads TGTGCCAGCAGTGCGGGACAGGGCAAAGCTGGGGCCAACGTCCTGACTTTC.

This chain links TRBV15 with TRBJ1-4, with unresolved D. With 0 bases removed from V and 6 bases from J, the gap between germline ends came to 11 bases. CDR3 size: 15 residues. Per germline, CDR1 LNHNV and CDR2 YYDKDF (reference sequence). The CDR3 DNA reads TGTGCCACCAGCAGAGATAATGAAGCACATGAAAAACTGTTTTTT. It translates to CATSRDNEAHEKLFF. Drawing the rest from reference TRBV15 and TRBJ1-4, the complete variable domain is DAMVIQNPRYQVTQFGKPVTLSCSQTLNHNVMYWYQQKSSQAPKLLFHYYDKDFNNEADTPDNFQSRRPNTSFCFLDIRSPGLGDTAMYLCATSRDNEAHEKLFFGSGTQLSVL.

The rearrangement links TRBV28 to TRBJ1-5; D uncertain. The V gene's germline CDR1 is MDHEN and CDR2 SYDVKM. The CDR3 covers 15 residues. The V end lost 6 bases, the J end lost 0 bases, and 12 bases lay between the germline ends. Here the CDR3 reads CASRPEAFSNQPQHF. CDR3 nucleotide sequence: TGTGCCAGCAGACCTGAGGCCTTTAGCAATCAGCCCCAGCATTTT.

This clone was observed a single time. The chain has TRBV28 and TRBJ1-4; D gene ambiguous. The CDR3 loop spans 13 amino acids. V was pared by 6 bases and J by 4 bases, with 9 bases between. From germline, CDR1 is MDHEN and CDR2 SYDVKM. CDR3: CASRPGFNEKLFF. Here the CDR3 DNA reads TGTGCCAGCAGGCCGGGCTTTAATGAAAAACTGTTTTTT.